Below are 17 T cell receptor beta chains sequenced from a single sample in a study of T cells expressing NK-cell markers. TCRdb re-called the 5' RACE reads and shows each CDR3 protein once, DNA omitted. The specimen's table records a few hundred thousand distinct CDR3 sequences. The specimen sequenced was blood T cells: a sorted CD56 or NKG2C T cell subset, CD4+ or CD8+ T cells, or bulk PBMC T cells (not recorded which). The receptors stem from a man aged 18 to 30 in good health.

The chain links TRBV12-3 or TRBV12-4 to TRBJ2-1; TCRdb selects TRBD1, and the lack of DNA leaves this call unchecked. This CDR3 is built from 16 residues. CDR3 residues: CASSPLAESSYNEQFF.

This rearrangement joins TRBV6-1 to TRBJ2-1; with no DNA, the TCRdb D assignment of TRBD2 cannot be verified. Germline V gene data show CDR1 as MNHNS and CDR2 as SASEGT. CDR3 length: 16 residues. The CDR3 spells CASRAIGTTIYNEQFF.

The chain has TRBV15 and TRBJ2-7; the TCRdb call, TRBD2, lacks DNA for checking. Germline V lookup: CDR1 LNHNV, CDR2 YYDKDF (reference sequence). This CDR3 has 16 amino acids. The CDR3 region is CATSGRVGTSEDEQYF.

The chain recombines TRBV20-1 with TRBJ2-3; the TRBD1 assignment by TCRdb is unverifiable without DNA. The germline gives CDR1 DFQATT, CDR2 SNEGSKA (reference sequence). This CDR3 has 15 amino acids. CDR3 amino acids: CSASTSQGTTDTQYF.

V and J are TRBV14 and TRBJ2-4; TCRdb's D gene call, TRBD2, goes unchecked for lack of DNA. The germline gives CDR1 SGHDN, CDR2 FVKESK. This CDR3 has 14 amino acids. The CDR3 protein is CASSHRVAASIQYF.

This rearrangement joins TRBV5-1 to TRBJ2-5. Germline V gives CDR1 SGHRS, CDR2 YFSETQ. The CDR3 length is 14 residues. The CDR3 spells CASSLGRTEETQYF. The full variable domain, completed using reference TRBV5-1 and TRBJ2-5, is KAGVTQTPRYLIKTRGQQVTLSCSPISGHRSVSWYQQTPGQGLQFLFEYFSETQRNKGNFPGRFSGRQFSNSRSEMNVSTLELGDSALYLCASSLGRTEETQYFGPGTRLLVL.

The chain recombines TRBV4-3 with TRBJ2-1; the TCRdb D gene call, TRBD2, has no DNA to confirm it. CDR1 and CDR2 from the germline V gene are LGHNA and YSLEER. The CDR3 covers 11 residues. This chain's CDR3 is CASSQAGTSFF.

CDR3 loop: CASSPTVTNEKLFF. V usage is TRBV6-5 and J usage is TRBJ1-4; TCRdb's D gene call, TRBD1, goes unchecked for lack of DNA. CDR3 size: 14 residues. In germline, CDR1 is MNHEY, CDR2 SVGAGI.

This rearrangement joins TRBV10-3 to TRBJ2-1. This CDR3 contains 11 residues. Germline-derived CDR1 and CDR2 are ENHRY and SYGVKD. The CDR3: CAIGGFDEQFF.

The chain combines TRBV3-1 with TRBJ1-6; absent DNA, TCRdb's TRBD1 call cannot be checked. The CDR3 loop spans 15 amino acids. CDR1 LGHDT and CDR2 YNNKEL come from the germline V gene (reference sequence). This CDR3 reads CASSLSDSMNSPLHF.

The rearrangement links TRBV5-6 to TRBJ2-1; without DNA, the TCRdb call of TRBD2 cannot be checked. In germline, CDR1 is SGHDT, CDR2 YYEEEE. CDR3 length: 20 residues. This CDR3 is CASSLLVGGLAGGYRHEQFF.

This sequence joins TRBV25-1 and TRBJ2-3; there is no DNA to check the TCRdb D call of TRBD1. The CDR3 loop spans 17 amino acids. Germline V gene lookup returns CDR1 MGHDK and CDR2 SYGVNS. CDR3: CASSIRTGVGATDTQYF.

The chain carries TRBV7-8 and TRBJ2-1; the D call from TCRdb, TRBD2, cannot be confirmed without DNA. This CDR3 has 17 amino acids. From germline, CDR1 is SGHVS and CDR2 FQNEAQ. CDR3 residues: CASSLGLGGRTDNEQFF.

The gene calls are TRBV29-1 and TRBJ2-2; TCRdb designates TRBD2, a call that cannot be tested without DNA. The CDR3 has 12 amino acids. Germline lookup yields CDR1 SQVTM and CDR2 ANQGSEA. The CDR3 region is CSGLGTTGELFF.

The chain employs TRBV12-3 or TRBV12-4 and TRBJ2-2; the D gene TCRdb calls, TRBD1, cannot be checked with no DNA. The CDR3 extends over 15 amino acids. The CDR3 here is CASSLMSRGAGELFF.

The chain links TRBV12-3 or TRBV12-4 to TRBJ1-5; TCRdb's D call, TRBD1, is unchecked because there is no DNA. This CDR3 region has 13 residues. This CDR3 is CASSWGATQPQHF.

This chain joins TRBV10-3 and TRBJ2-7; TCRdb's D gene call, TRBD1, goes unchecked for lack of DNA. The germline CDR1 and CDR2 sequences are ENHRY and SYGVKD. The CDR3 covers 15 residues. CDR3 protein: CASLDRATSSYEQYF.